The clone carrying this TCR beta chain was detected only a few times. There were TCR beta CDR3 regions amplified from RNA transcripts. When the TCR CDR3 underwent first-round RT-PCR, the HTBI primer set was used. Each CDR3 protein gets one entry after TCRdb re-called the multiplex PCR reads with MiXCR. The sample shows under 750,000 distinct CDR3 sequences, 15% to 20% of them seen only once. These data originate in a study of T cells in Graves' hyperthyroidism and ophthalmopathy. The CDR3 has 15 residues. CDR1 is SEHNR and CDR2 is FQNEAQ in the germline V gene (reference sequence). Trimming removed 2 bases from V and 2 bases from J; junction bases left unmatched: 3.

This chain connects TRBV7-9 to TRBJ2-5, with TRBD2 matching over 9 bases. The sequence was obtained from a woman in her fifties or sixties with Graves' hyperthyroidism that later progressed to Graves' ophthalmopathy. The sample comprised blood. The CDR3 DNA follows: TGTGCCAGCAGCTTATTCCTAGCGGGGCAAGAGACCCAGTACTTC. Amino acids: CASSLFLAGQETQYF.